Below are 10 T cell receptor beta chains sequenced from a single sample in a study of T cell clonality in common variable immunodeficiency. The table came from immunoSEQ multiplex PCR; TCRdb's copy has only in-frame clones and leaves some out. Recorded here are approximately 42,000 clones, with no singletons, and the ten leading clones hold approximately 1.4%. Sequences were obtained from peripheral blood mononuclear cells. These receptors were taken from a person aged 18 to 70 in good health.

This clone was detected ten times or more. Read data end 3 residues before the CDR3 end; the end is taken from the germline J gene. This chain uses TRBV5-1 with TRBJ2-7, with a weak D call TRBD1 (6 bases). This CDR3 is 18 amino acids long. V shed 9 bases and J shed 4 bases, with 32 bases lying between them. Germline CDR1 is SGHRS and CDR2 is YFSETQ. The sequenced CDR3 bases are TGCGCCATCAACCTTGTTCTCCCCCCCGGACAGAGAGATTACGAG. Translated, it gives CAINLVLPPGQRDYE. The whole CDR3 protein reads CAINLVLPPGQRDYEQYF. Using reference TRBV5-1 and TRBJ2-7 for the parts outside the CDR3, the full variable domain is KAGVTQTPRYLIKTRGQQVTLSCSPISGHRSVSWYQQTPGQGLQFLFEYFSETQRNKGNFPGRFSGRQFSNSRSEMNVSTLELGDSALYLCAINLVLPPGQRDYEQYFGPGTRLTVT.

This clone came up many times. CDR3 residues: CASSLGTGSNQPQHF. CDR3 DNA, as far as it was read: TGCGCCAGCAGCTTAGGTACGGGTAGCAATCAGCCC. This chain uses TRBV5-1 with TRBJ1-5; D is unresolved. The CDR3 is cut off 3 residues early in the read; its end comes from the germline J gene. V lost 2 bases and J 0 bases, leaving 9 bases between the germline ends. The CDR3 is 15 amino acids. Germline V gives CDR1 SGHRS, CDR2 YFSETQ.

There are many counts of this clone. The part of the CDR3 DNA that was read is TGTGCCAGCAGCTTAAGGGTAACCGGGGAG. It translates to CASSLRVTGE. The whole CDR3 protein reads CASSLRVTGELFF. The rearrangement joins TRBV5-8 to TRBJ2-2; no clear D. Sequencing ends 3 residues short of the CDR3 end; the germline J gene provides the rest. This CDR3 comprises 13 residues. CDR1 SGHTS and CDR2 YDEGEE come from the germline V gene. V lost 2 bases to trimming and J lost 5 bases, with 7 bases between them.

The table lists this clone with many counts. The CDR3 goes on 3 residues after the read ends, and that part is filled in from the germline J gene. This sequence joins TRBV2 and TRBJ2-1; weak D call: TRBD1 (6 bases). Trimming pared 4 bases from V and 1 base from J, leaving 11 bases between. CDR1 and CDR2 from the germline V gene are SNHLY and FYNNEI. The CDR3 runs 15 residues. Incomplete CDR3 DNA: TGTGCCAGCAGTGTGCCGCAGGGGTCCTACAATGAG. Encoded protein: CASSVPQGSYNE. In full, the CDR3 reads CASSVPQGSYNEQFF.

This clone ranks as medium-sized. The read ends 3 residues before the CDR3 terminus; that terminus is restored from the germline J gene. The chain combines TRBV7-3 with TRBJ2-1; possibly TRBD1 for D (5 bases). The V gene's germline CDR1 is SGHTA and CDR2 FQGTGA. This CDR3 has 15 amino acids. Deletions cut 5 bases from V and 4 bases from J, with 15 bases between. The DNA read from the CDR3 is TGTGCCAGCAGCCCCAGGGCGTCGGGTTACAATGAG. This sequence encodes CASSPRASGYNE. The whole CDR3 protein reads CASSPRASGYNEQFF.

Ten or more counts support this clone. The CDR3 extends 3 residues past the end of the read, so its final part is completed from the germline J gene. The chain uses TRBV18 and TRBJ2-7; the match to TRBD2 covers 12 bases. Germline values: CDR1 KGHSH, CDR2 LQKENI. The CDR3 spans 16 residues. Trimming cost V 0 bases and J 3 bases; bases outside gene matches: 3. Incomplete CDR3 DNA: TGTGCCAGCTCACCACCCGGGACTAGCGGGCTCTACGAG. Its protein is CASSPPGTSGLYE. The complete CDR3 protein is CASSPPGTSGLYEQYF.

This clone was picked up many times. The read falls 3 residues short of the CDR3 end, and the missing part is taken from the germline J gene. This rearrangement joins TRBV2 to TRBJ1-1; D ambiguous. The germline gives CDR1 SNHLY, CDR2 FYNNEI. The CDR3 spans 13 residues. V was trimmed by 4 bases and J by 1 base, leaving 7 bases between them. CDR3 sequence: CASSGPGNTEAFF. CDR3 DNA, as far as it was read: TGTGCCAGCAGTGGCCCAGGGAACACTGAA.

In the case of this clone: It is likely a read error: a sequence one base away is far more abundant. From the germline J gene comes the end of the CDR3, since the read stops 3 residues before it. V usage is TRBV18 and J usage is TRBJ2-7, with TRBD2 identical over 8 bases. The germline V gene encodes CDR1 KGHSH and CDR2 LQKENI. V lost 9 bases and J lost 2; bases outside the gene matches: 15. This CDR3 is 16 amino acids long. Incomplete CDR3 DNA: TGTGCCAGTTCCGGACGAGCGGGAGTAAGGGCCTACGAG. Translation: CASSGRAGVRAYE. The whole CDR3 sequence is CASSGRAGVRAYEQYF.

This clone was seen at least ten times. The observed sequence ends 3 residues before the CDR3 terminus, with the missing tail filled in from the germline J gene. The gene calls are TRBV20-1 and TRBJ2-5; D remains ambiguous. V was pared by 3 bases and J by 5 bases, with 19 bases between. Germline V lookup: CDR1 DFQATT, CDR2 SNEGSKA (reference sequence). The CDR3 is 15 amino acids. CDR3 DNA (partial): TGCAGTGCTAGGGATATTTCGAAAGCGATGGAGACC. Protein product: CSARDISKAMET. The whole CDR3 sequence is CSARDISKAMETQYF.

In this sample, this clone turned up many times. The DNA ends 3 residues before the CDR3 does, and the rest of the CDR3 is filled in from the germline J gene. The rearrangement links TRBV20-1 to TRBJ2-7; TRBD2 matches at 10 bases. CDR1 and CDR2 (germline): DFQATT, SNEGSKA (reference sequence). The V and J ends lost 2 bases and 4 bases, in that order; junction bases with no gene match: 5. This CDR3 region has 14 residues. CDR3 DNA (partial): TGCAGTGCTAGATCCCCTAGCGGGAGTTACGAG. Translated, it gives CSARSPSGSYE. From start to end, the CDR3 is CSARSPSGSYEQYF.